This T cell receptor beta chain was identified in a study of T cells in Graves' hyperthyroidism and ophthalmopathy. Regarding the study as a whole: Most clonotypes that expanded in the thyroid above 0.001 also showed up in blood.

There were TCR beta CDR3 regions amplified from RNA transcripts. The HTBI set primed first-round TCR CDR3 RT-PCR. From the multiplex PCR reads, TCRdb called clonotypes with MiXCR, one entry per CDR3 protein. The sample contains a few hundred thousand distinct CDR3 sequences, approximately 15% of which appear only once. The V gene's germline CDR1 is MDHEN and CDR2 SYDVKM. There are 16 residues in the CDR3. Concerning this clonotype itself: Antigen specificity is unknown. Given a much more abundant clone one base away, this may be a read error.

The sequence derives from a woman aged 55-69 years with Graves' ophthalmopathy. Sequencing was done on a sample of blood. The chain employs TRBV28 and TRBJ2-1; 8 bases align to TRBD2. The CDR3 loop reads CASRGSGSLSYNEQSF. The CDR3 bases are TGTGCCAGCAGGGGGAGCGGGAGCCTCTCCTACAATGAGCAGTCCTTC.